This note documents a single T cell receptor beta chain sequence. Its matching antigen is unknown. TCRdb analysed the 5' RACE reads with MiXCR anew, one entry per CDR3 protein. Of fewer than 650,000 distinct CDR3 sequences listed, roughly 9.9% are singletons. This record comes from a study of identical twins. This CDR3 comprises 17 residues. The V end lost 2 bases, the J end lost 0 bases, and 14 bases lay between the germline ends. The germline CDR1 and CDR2 sequences are MNHEY and SVGEGT. Points from the study as a whole: It was out-of-frame TCR alpha sharing in monozygotic twins that models underestimated.

Another study also made use of these data, one on yellow fever vaccine responses in identical twins.

Material: PBMCs. The V gene is TRBV6-2 or TRBV6-3, the J gene TRBJ2-4; a possible D gene is TRBD1 (6 bases). The TCR comes from a young woman in good health. CDR3 DNA sequence: TGTGCCAGCAGTTACGGGGGCGCTAGCTTAGCCAAAAACATTCAGTACTTC. Encoded protein: CASSYGGASLAKNIQYF.